Presented here are 31 T cell receptor beta chains from one specimen sequenced in a study of beta chain features in type 1 diabetes. Reverse transcription of all isolated RNA meant that expressed TCRB transcripts were sequenced. Sequenced by immunoSEQ multiplex PCR; TCRdb stores in-frame clones only, minus some. Here the sample spans about 650,000 clones, 12% being singletons. Study-wide results and limits: Shorter TCRB CDR3s, moderately but significantly so, were found in Type 1 diabetes patients in all four CD4+ subsets.

The antigens for these receptors are not known. The sequenced sample consisted of naive CD4+ T cells from blood. Receptors originate from a man under 40 with type 1 diabetes.

The chain carries TRBV7-9 and TRBJ1-3; unclear D gene. This CDR3 region has 17 residues. The ends were cut back, 4 bases at V and 0 bases at J, with 16 bases in the middle. Germline V gene lookup returns CDR1 SEHNR and CDR2 FQNEAQ (reference sequence). The CDR3 spells CASSSRTAISSGNTIYF. Written as DNA, the CDR3 is TGTGCCAGCAGCTCTCGGACGGCCATAAGCTCTGGAAACACCATATATTTT.

The chain is built from TRBV7-9 and TRBJ1-4; D perhaps matches TRBD1 (5 bases). CDR1 and CDR2 (germline): SEHNR, FQNEAQ (reference sequence). The CDR3 is made up of 15 amino acids. V dropped 5 bases and J dropped 4 bases, with 14 bases sitting between them. The CDR3 loop is CASSPRDGYNEKLFF. The CDR3, as DNA: TGTGCCAGCAGCCCACGGGACGGCTATAATGAAAAACTGTTTTTT.

The rearrangement joins TRBV6-6 to TRBJ1-4; D uncertain. This CDR3 contains 15 residues. The V and J ends lost 4 bases and 7 bases respectively, with 16 bases between them. Germline CDR1 is MNHNY and CDR2 is SVGAGI (reference sequence). CDR3 residues: CASSSRSLQGEKLFF. The CDR3 region has the DNA TGTGCCAGCAGTTCGAGGAGCCTACAAGGTGAAAAACTGTTTTTT.

Only a few counts were recorded for this clone. The chain has TRBV19 and TRBJ1-2, with D possibly TRBD1 on 5 matching bases. Germline lookup yields CDR1 LNHDA and CDR2 SQIVND (reference sequence). V was trimmed by 3 bases and J by 3 bases, leaving 8 bases between them. The CDR3 has 13 residues. The CDR3 loop reads CASSMVGDYGYTF. Here the CDR3 DNA reads TGTGCCAGTAGTATGGTAGGGGACTATGGCTACACCTTC.

This clone was detected only a few times. V and J are TRBV4-2 and TRBJ1-2, with D possibly matching TRBD1 (6 bases). The CDR3 is 13 amino acids. V lost 4 bases and J 5 bases, leaving 11 bases between the germline ends. Germline V gives CDR1 LGHNA, CDR2 YNFKEQ. The DNA of the CDR3 is TGTGCCAGCAGCCGACCAGGGGATTATGGCTACACCTTC. Its protein product is CASSRPGDYGYTF.

The chain uses TRBV5-1 and TRBJ2-1, with D maybe TRBD2 (6 bases). Germline V lookup: CDR1 SGHRS, CDR2 YFSETQ. The V end was cut by 4 bases, the J end by 5 bases, with 16 bases between. This CDR3 has 15 residues. The CDR3 coding sequence is TGCGCCAGCAGCCCGGTCGGGACTCCACACAATGAGCAGTTCTTC. This encodes CASSPVGTPHNEQFF.

V is TRBV10-1 and J is TRBJ2-1; 10 bases match TRBD1. Trimming took 8 bases from V and 5 from J; bases not matched to a gene: 6. The germline CDR1 and CDR2 sequences are WNHNN and SYGVQD (reference sequence). The CDR3 totals 14 residues. The chain's CDR3 is CASARDRGNNEQFF. CDR3 sequence (DNA): TGCGCCAGCGCCCGGGACAGGGGAAACAATGAGCAGTTCTTC.

The chain carries TRBV9 and TRBJ1-6, with D possibly TRBD1 on 5 matching bases. V dropped 3 bases and J dropped 10 bases, with 14 bases sitting between them. Germline CDR1 is SGDLS and CDR2 is YYNGEE. The CDR3 sequence is 14 residues long. The CDR3 loop reads CASSEGPRGSPLHF. The CDR3 DNA reads as TGTGCCAGCAGCGAGGGACCGAGGGGCTCACCCCTCCACTTT. The complete variable domain, with remaining parts taken from reference TRBV9 and TRBJ1-6, reads DSGVTQTPKHLITATGQRVTLRCSPRSGDLSVYWYQQSLDQGLQFLIQYYNGEERAKGNILERFSAQQFPDLHSELNLSSLELGDSALYFCASSEGPRGSPLHFGNGTRLTVT.

This clone was found a few times. This sample includes further DNA sequences coding for the same CDR3. This chain links TRBV14 with TRBJ1-4, with 7 bases identical to TRBD1. Unmatched junction bases numbered 3, after V lost 4 bases and J lost 1 base. Germline values: CDR1 SGHDN, CDR2 FVKESK. This CDR3 contains 15 residues. The CDR3 region has the DNA TGTGCCAGCAGCCCGAGGACAGGAACTAATGAAAAACTGTTTTTT. Translated, it gives CASSPRTGTNEKLFF.

This clone was detected only a few times. The V gene is TRBV9, the J gene TRBJ1-1, with D possibly matching TRBD1 (6 bases). CDR3 length: 14 amino acids. Germline CDR1 and CDR2: SGDLS and YYNGEE. V dropped 5 bases and J dropped 7 bases, with 18 bases sitting between them. The CDR3 loop is CASSPGQGSFEAFF. The DNA for the CDR3 is TGTGCCAGCAGTCCGGGACAAGGAAGTTTTGAAGCTTTCTTT.

V is TRBV4-3 and J is TRBJ1-1; 9 nucleotides line up with TRBD1. Germline lookup yields CDR1 LGHNA and CDR2 YSLEER. V shed 1 base, J shed 0 bases, and the junction held 9 bases outside the gene matches. This CDR3 region has 18 residues. The CDR3 sequence is CASSQGVGDRDMNTEAFF. DNA of the CDR3: TGCGCCAGCAGCCAAGGGGTCGGGGACAGGGATATGAACACTGAAGCTTTCTTT.

V is TRBV7-2 and J is TRBJ1-5; a weak D match, TRBD1 (5 bases). Deletions cut 5 bases from V and 5 bases from J, with 16 bases between. Germline values: CDR1 SGHTA, CDR2 FQGNSA. There are 15 residues in the CDR3. The CDR3 protein is CASSPDGRVDQPQHF. The CDR3 DNA follows: TGTGCCAGCAGCCCCGACGGCAGGGTAGATCAGCCCCAGCATTTT.

V usage is TRBV7-2 and J usage is TRBJ2-5; tentative D call: TRBD1 (6 bases). The CDR3 runs to 14 residues. V was clipped by 4 bases and J by 5 bases, with 14 bases between them. CDR1 is SGHTA, CDR2 FQGNSA, per germline. The CDR3 nucleotides are TGTGCCAGCAGCTCGCATCCTAGGGGGGAGACCCAGTACTTC. This gives the protein CASSSHPRGETQYF.

A few counts support this clone. The CDR3 coding sequence is TGTGCCAGCTCACCACCGTCAGGGGCTAGCAATCAGCCCCAGCATTTT. Its translation: CASSPPSGASNQPQHF. V is TRBV18 and J is TRBJ1-5; a weak D match, TRBD1 (6 bases). Germline values: CDR1 KGHSH, CDR2 LQKENI. CDR3 length: 16 residues. The V and J ends lost 0 bases and 0 bases respectively, with 9 bases between them.

The chain links TRBV19 to TRBJ1-5, with a weak D call TRBD1 (5 bases). V was cut by 8 bases and J by 0 bases, with 17 bases left in between. Looked up from germline, CDR1 is LNHDA and CDR2 is SQIVND (reference sequence). CDR3 length equals 16 residues. The CDR3 DNA reads TGTGCCAGTCGGAGAGGGGCAGCATATAGCAATCAGCCCCAGCATTTT. Protein sequence: CASRRGAAYSNQPQHF.

This clone was seen more than once but under ten times. The J gene is TRBJ1-4, the V gene TRBV5-6, with a tentative D call TRBD1 (6 bases). The germline V gene encodes CDR1 SGHDT and CDR2 YYEEEE. This CDR3 contains 15 residues. The V end was cut by 4 bases, the J end by 8 bases, with 18 bases between. CDR3 in amino acids: CASSGHTGSGEKLFF. CDR3 DNA sequence: TGTGCCAGCAGCGGACATACAGGGTCAGGGGAAAAACTGTTTTTT.

This clone came up a few times. The chain employs TRBV19 and TRBJ1-6, with D perhaps matching TRBD1 (6 bases). The CDR3 has 16 residues. The germline V gene has CDR1 LNHDA and CDR2 SQIVND (reference sequence). V was cut by 4 bases and J by 9 bases, with 19 bases left in between. The CDR3 sequence is CASSSGRSQGSSPLHF. Written as DNA, the CDR3 is TGTGCCAGTAGTAGCGGACGGAGTCAGGGGAGTTCACCCCTCCACTTT.

In this sample, this clone turned up a few times. The V gene is TRBV9, the J gene TRBJ2-2; TRBD2 might be the D (6 bases). V lost 6 bases to trimming and J lost 5 bases, with 8 bases between them. CDR3 length: 12 amino acids. From germline, CDR1 is SGDLS and CDR2 YYNGEE. This CDR3 is CASNRGTGELFF. The CDR3 DNA is TGTGCCAGCAATCGGGGGACCGGGGAGCTGTTTTTT.

This clone came up a few times. The V and J genes are TRBV15 and TRBJ2-7; no firm D call. Trimming removed 3 bases at V and 7 bases at J, with 13 bases between. The CDR3 consists of 13 residues. Germline lookup yields CDR1 LNHNV and CDR2 YYDKDF (reference sequence). CDR3 protein: CATSRETDREQYF. The CDR3 nucleotides read TGTGCCACCAGCAGGGAAACGGATCGGGAGCAGTACTTC.

This clone was seen more than once but under ten times. The gene calls are TRBV14 and TRBJ2-7; D is uncertain. This CDR3 comprises 16 residues. Deletions cut 1 base from V and 4 bases from J, with 17 bases between. CDR1 is SGHDN, CDR2 FVKESK, per germline. The CDR3, as DNA: TGTGCCAGCAGCCAAGGGAGAAGGTTACCACCTTACGAGCAGTACTTC. It translates to CASSQGRRLPPYEQYF.

This rearrangement joins TRBV14 to TRBJ1-1, with D uncertain. V gave up 0 bases and J gave up 5 bases, with 16 bases separating them. The CDR3 has 16 residues. Germline CDR1 and CDR2: SGHDN and FVKESK. In DNA form, the CDR3 reads TGTGCCAGCAGCCAAGATCGGGGTACTCCGGCGACTGAAGCTTTCTTT. Its translation: CASSQDRGTPATEAFF.

This clone was counted only a few times. The chain joins TRBV18 to TRBJ2-1; tentatively, D is TRBD2 (6 bases). Germline V CDR1 and CDR2: KGHSH, LQKENI. CDR3 length: 13 residues. V lost 0 bases, J lost 10 bases, and 10 bases lay in between. The CDR3 sequence: CASSPPQEGEQFF. The CDR3 DNA reads TGTGCCAGCTCACCACCTCAGGAGGGCGAGCAGTTCTTC.

The chain has TRBV11-2 and TRBJ2-5; 8 bases map to TRBD1. The DNA end is more similar to TRBJ2-7, so the J call may be wrong. This CDR3 spans 16 amino acids. The germline V gene encodes CDR1 SGHAT and CDR2 FQNNGV. This chain's CDR3 is CASSLGRGQVVHEQYF. The DNA for the CDR3 is TGTGCCAGCAGCTTAGGACGGGGACAGGTCGTCCACGAGCAGTACTTC.

This clone was seen only a few times. The chain links TRBV7-2 to TRBJ2-7, with D possibly matching TRBD1 (6 bases). This CDR3 comprises 16 residues. V lost 3 bases and J 6 bases, leaving 21 bases between the germline ends. Per germline, CDR1 SGHTA and CDR2 FQGNSA. CDR3 residues: CASSFYLGPGASEQYF. The CDR3 DNA is TGTGCCAGCAGCTTTTACCTCGGACCAGGGGCCTCCGAGCAGTACTTC.

The rearrangement joins TRBV30 to TRBJ2-1; 8 nucleotides line up with TRBD1. Germline V CDR1 and CDR2: GTSNPN, SVGIG (reference sequence). J lost 7 bases, V lost 2 bases, and 4 bases had no gene match. The CDR3 loop spans 13 amino acids. CDR3 sequence (DNA): TGTGCCTGGAGTCCGGGACAGGAAAATGAGCAGTTCTTC. It specifies CAWSPGQENEQFF.

In this sample, this clone turned up a few times. V gene TRBV19 combines with J gene TRBJ1-2, with a weak D call TRBD1 (6 bases). Germline CDR1 and CDR2: LNHDA and SQIVND (reference sequence). This CDR3 is built from 13 residues. Trimming cost V 7 bases and J 8 bases, with 17 bases left between them. The CDR3: CASINREGGGYTF. The CDR3 DNA sequence: TGTGCCAGTATCAACAGGGAAGGAGGGGGCTACACCTTC.

This clone has a handful of counts. The chain joins TRBV30 to TRBJ2-1; 9 positions match TRBD1. The CDR3 totals 14 residues. The junction had 6 bases not matched to a gene; V was cut back by 4 bases and J by 5 bases. Looked up from germline, CDR1 is GTSNPN and CDR2 is SVGIG (reference sequence). Here the CDR3 reads CAWNGQGSDNEQFF. DNA of the CDR3: TGTGCCTGGAACGGACAGGGGAGTGACAATGAGCAGTTCTTC. Full variable domain (missing parts from reference TRBV30 and TRBJ2-1): SQTIHQWPATLVQPVGSPLSLECTVEGTSNPNLYWYRQAAGRGLQLLFYSVGIGQISSEVPQNLSASRPQDRQFILSSKKLLLSDSGFYLCAWNGQGSDNEQFFGPGTRLTVL.

This clone was observed a handful of times. This chain uses TRBV2 with TRBJ2-5; the D is unclear. The germline V gene has CDR1 SNHLY and CDR2 FYNNEI. The CDR3 is 12 residues long. V was clipped by 4 bases and J by 5 bases, with 8 bases between them. The CDR3 loop reads CASSGTPETQYF. As DNA, the CDR3 is TGTGCCAGCAGTGGGACCCCCGAGACCCAGTACTTC.

The gene calls are TRBV18 and TRBJ1-2, with TRBD1 identical over 7 bases. Per the germline V gene, CDR1 is KGHSH and CDR2 is LQKENI. This CDR3 is 15 amino acids long. The V segment lost 2 bases and the J segment 8 bases; nucleotides outside the gene matches: 11. The CDR3: CASSPSSDRTRGYTF. CDR3 DNA sequence: TGTGCCAGCTCACCAAGTTCGGACAGGACCCGGGGCTACACCTTC.

The chain recombines TRBV9 with TRBJ1-4; tentative D call: TRBD1 (5 bases). CDR1 and CDR2 from the germline V gene are SGDLS and YYNGEE. CDR3 length: 14 amino acids. The V gene lost 3 bases and the J gene lost 7 bases, with 13 bases spanning the gap. This CDR3 reads CASSGGPRGEKLFF. Written as DNA, the CDR3 is TGTGCCAGCAGCGGGGGCCCGAGGGGTGAAAAACTGTTTTTT.

This clone was picked up a small number of times. This rearrangement joins TRBV30 to TRBJ2-7, with D hard to call. CDR1 GTSNPN and CDR2 SVGIG come from the germline V gene (reference sequence). There are 13 residues in the CDR3. Trimming cost V 5 bases and J 0 bases, with 11 bases left between them. The CDR3 is CAWLKGSSYEQYF. The CDR3 coding sequence is TGTGCCTGGTTGAAGGGTTCCTCCTACGAGCAGTACTTC.